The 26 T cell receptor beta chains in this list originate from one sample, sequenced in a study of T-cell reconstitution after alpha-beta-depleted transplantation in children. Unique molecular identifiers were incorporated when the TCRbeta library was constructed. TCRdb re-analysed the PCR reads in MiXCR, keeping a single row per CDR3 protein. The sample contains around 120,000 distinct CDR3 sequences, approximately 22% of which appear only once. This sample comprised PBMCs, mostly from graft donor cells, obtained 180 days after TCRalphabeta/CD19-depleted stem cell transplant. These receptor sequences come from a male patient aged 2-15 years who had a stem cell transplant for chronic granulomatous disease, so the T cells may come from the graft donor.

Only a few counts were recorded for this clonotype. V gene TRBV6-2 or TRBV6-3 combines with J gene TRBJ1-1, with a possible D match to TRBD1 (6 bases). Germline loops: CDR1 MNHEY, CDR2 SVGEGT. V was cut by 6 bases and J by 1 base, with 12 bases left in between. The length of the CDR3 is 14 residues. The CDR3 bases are TGTGCCAGCAGGATCGGACAGACGAACACTGAAGCTTTCTTT. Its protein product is CASRIGQTNTEAFF.

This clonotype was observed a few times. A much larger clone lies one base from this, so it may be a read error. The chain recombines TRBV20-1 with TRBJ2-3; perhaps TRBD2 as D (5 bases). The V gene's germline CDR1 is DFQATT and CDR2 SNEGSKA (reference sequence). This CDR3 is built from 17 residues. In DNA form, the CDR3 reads TGCTGTGCTAGGCGGCCGCATCTTGCGGGTCCCACAGATACGCAGTATTTT. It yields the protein CCARRPHLAGPTDTQYF.

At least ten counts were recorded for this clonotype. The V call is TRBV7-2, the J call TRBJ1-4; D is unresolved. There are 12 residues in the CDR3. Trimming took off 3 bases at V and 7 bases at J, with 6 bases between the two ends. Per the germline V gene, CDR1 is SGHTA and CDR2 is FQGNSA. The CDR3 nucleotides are TGTGCCAGCAGCTTCTGGGGTGAAAAACTGTTTTTT. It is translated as CASSFWGEKLFF.

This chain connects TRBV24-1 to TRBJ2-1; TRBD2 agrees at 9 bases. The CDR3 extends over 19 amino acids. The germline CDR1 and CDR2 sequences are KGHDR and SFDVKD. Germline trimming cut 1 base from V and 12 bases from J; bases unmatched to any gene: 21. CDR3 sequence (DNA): TGTGCCACCAGTGATTTTGCTAGCGGGGATCCCAGTTTTAGCAGTGGGCAGTTCTTC. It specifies CATSDFASGDPSFSSGQFF.

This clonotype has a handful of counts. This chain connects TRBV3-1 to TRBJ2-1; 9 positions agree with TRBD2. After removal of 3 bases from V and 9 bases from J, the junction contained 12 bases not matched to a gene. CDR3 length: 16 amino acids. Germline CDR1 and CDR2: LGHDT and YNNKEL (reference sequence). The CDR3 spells CASSQGLSSGRREQFF. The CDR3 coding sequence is TGTGCCAGCAGCCAGGGTCTGTCAAGCGGGAGGCGTGAGCAGTTCTTC.

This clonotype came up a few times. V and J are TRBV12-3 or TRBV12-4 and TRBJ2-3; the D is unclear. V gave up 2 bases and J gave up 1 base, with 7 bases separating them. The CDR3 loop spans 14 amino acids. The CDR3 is CASSLSRRTDTQYF. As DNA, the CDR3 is TGTGCCAGCAGTTTAAGTCGCCGCACAGATACGCAGTATTTT.

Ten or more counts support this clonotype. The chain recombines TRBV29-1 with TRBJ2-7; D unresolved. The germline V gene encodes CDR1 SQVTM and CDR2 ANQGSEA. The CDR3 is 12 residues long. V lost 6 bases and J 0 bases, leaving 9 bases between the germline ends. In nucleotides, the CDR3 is TGCAGCGTAGCCCGAGCCTCCTACGAGCAGTACTTC. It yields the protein CSVARASYEQYF.

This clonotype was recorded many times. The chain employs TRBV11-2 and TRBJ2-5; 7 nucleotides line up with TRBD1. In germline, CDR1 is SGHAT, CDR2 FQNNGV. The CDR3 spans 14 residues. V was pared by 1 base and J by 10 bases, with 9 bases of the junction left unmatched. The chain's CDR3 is CASSLVGTASIQYF. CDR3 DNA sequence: TGTGCCAGCAGCTTAGTAGGGACAGCATCTATCCAGTACTTC.

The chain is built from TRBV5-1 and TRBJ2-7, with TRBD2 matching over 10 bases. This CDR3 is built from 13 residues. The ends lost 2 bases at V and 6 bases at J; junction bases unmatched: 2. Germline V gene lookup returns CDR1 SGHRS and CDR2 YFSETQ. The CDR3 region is CASSFIAGGEQYF. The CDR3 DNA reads TGCGCCAGCAGCTTCATAGCGGGGGGCGAGCAGTACTTC.

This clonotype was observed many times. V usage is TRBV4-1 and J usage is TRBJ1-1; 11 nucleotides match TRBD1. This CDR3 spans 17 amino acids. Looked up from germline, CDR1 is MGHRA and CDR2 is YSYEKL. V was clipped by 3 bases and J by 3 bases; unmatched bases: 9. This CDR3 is CASSQAGTGGQDTEAFF. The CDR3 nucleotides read TGCGCCAGCAGCCAGGCCGGGACAGGGGGGCAGGACACTGAAGCTTTCTTT.

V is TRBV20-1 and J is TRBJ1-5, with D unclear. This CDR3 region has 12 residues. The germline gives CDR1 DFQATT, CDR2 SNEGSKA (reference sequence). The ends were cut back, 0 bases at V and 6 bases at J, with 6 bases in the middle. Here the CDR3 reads CSARDLVQPQHF. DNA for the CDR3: TGCAGTGCTAGAGATCTAGTTCAGCCCCAGCATTTT.

CDR3 in amino acids: CASSKRDTGELFF. Written as DNA, the CDR3 is TGTGCCAGCAGTAAGAGGGACACCGGGGAGCTGTTTTTT. J is TRBJ2-2 and V is TRBV12-3 or TRBV12-4; possible D gene TRBD2, 5 bases. The CDR3 totals 13 residues. V dropped 5 bases and J dropped 3 bases, with 7 bases sitting between them.

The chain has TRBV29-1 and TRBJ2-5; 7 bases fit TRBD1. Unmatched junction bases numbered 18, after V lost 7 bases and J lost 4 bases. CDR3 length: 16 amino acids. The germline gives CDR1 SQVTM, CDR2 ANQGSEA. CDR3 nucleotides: TGCAGCGCCACGAGCCCATCGACAGGGTTTGGAGAGACCCAGTACTTC. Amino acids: CSATSPSTGFGETQYF.

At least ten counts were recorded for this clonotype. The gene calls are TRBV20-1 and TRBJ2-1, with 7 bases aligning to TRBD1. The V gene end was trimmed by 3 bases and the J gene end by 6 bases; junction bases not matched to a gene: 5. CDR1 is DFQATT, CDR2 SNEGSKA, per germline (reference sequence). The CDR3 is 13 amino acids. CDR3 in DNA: TGCAGTGCTAGGAGGGGGCTAAGCAATGAGCAGTTCTTC. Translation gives CSARRGLSNEQFF.

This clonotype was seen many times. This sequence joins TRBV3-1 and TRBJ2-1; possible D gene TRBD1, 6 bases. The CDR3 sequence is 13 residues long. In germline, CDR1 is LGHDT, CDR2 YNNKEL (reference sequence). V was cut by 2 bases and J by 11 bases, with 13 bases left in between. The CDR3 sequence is CASSQLTGLKQFF. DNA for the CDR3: TGTGCCAGCAGCCAACTGACAGGTCTAAAGCAGTTCTTC.

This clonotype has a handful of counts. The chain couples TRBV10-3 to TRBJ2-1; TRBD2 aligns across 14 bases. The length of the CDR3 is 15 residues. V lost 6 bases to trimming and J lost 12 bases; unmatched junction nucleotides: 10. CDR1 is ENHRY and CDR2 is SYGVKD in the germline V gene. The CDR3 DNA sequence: TGTGCCATCAGAAAACCGGGACTAGCGGGGGCCGGGCAGTTCTTC. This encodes CAIRKPGLAGAGQFF.

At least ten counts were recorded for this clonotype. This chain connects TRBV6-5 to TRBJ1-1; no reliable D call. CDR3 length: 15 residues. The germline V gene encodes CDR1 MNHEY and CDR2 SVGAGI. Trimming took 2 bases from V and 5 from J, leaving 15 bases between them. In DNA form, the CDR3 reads TGTGCCAGCAGTTACAACGGGGTCGGCGGAACTGAAGCTTTCTTT. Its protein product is CASSYNGVGGTEAFF.

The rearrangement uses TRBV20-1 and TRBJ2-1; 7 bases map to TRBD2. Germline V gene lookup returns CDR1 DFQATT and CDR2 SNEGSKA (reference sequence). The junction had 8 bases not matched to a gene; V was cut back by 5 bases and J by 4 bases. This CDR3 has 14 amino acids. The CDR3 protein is CSADHRGVYNEQFF. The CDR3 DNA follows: TGCAGTGCTGATCATCGGGGGGTTTACAATGAGCAGTTCTTC.

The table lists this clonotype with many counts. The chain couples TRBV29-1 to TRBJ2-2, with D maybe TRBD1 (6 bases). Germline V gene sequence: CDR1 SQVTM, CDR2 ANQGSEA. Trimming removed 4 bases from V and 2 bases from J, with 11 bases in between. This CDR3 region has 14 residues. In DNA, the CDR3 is TGCAGCGTTGGGACCGGGACAAACACCGGGGAGCTGTTTTTT. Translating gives CSVGTGTNTGELFF.

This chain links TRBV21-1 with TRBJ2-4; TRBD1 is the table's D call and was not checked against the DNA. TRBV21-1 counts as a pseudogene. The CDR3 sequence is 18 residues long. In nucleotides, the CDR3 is TGTGCCAGCAGCAAAGTGTCAGGGGGTTATGTAGCCAAAAACATTCAGTACTTC. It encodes CASSKVSGGYVAKNIQYF.

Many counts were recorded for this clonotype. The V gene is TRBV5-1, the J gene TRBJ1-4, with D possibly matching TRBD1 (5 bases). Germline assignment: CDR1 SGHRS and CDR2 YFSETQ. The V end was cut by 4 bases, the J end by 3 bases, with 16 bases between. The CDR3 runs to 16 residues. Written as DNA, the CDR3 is TGCGCCAGCAGCCTGGGCGAAGGGGTGTCTAATGAAAAACTGTTTTTT. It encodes CASSLGEGVSNEKLFF.

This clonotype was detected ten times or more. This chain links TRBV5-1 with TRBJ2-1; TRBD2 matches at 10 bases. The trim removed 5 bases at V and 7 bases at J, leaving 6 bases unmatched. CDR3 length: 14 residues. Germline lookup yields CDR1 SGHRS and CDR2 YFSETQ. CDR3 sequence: CASSRLAGANEQFF. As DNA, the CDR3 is TGCGCCAGCAGTCGGCTAGCGGGAGCGAATGAGCAGTTCTTC.

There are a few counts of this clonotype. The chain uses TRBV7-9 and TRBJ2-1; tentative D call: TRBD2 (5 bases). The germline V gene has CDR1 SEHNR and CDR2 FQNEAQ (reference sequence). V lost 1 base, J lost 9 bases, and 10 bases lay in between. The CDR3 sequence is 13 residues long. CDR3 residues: CASSLVLAPEQFF. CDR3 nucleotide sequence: TGTGCCAGCAGCTTAGTCCTAGCCCCTGAGCAGTTCTTC.

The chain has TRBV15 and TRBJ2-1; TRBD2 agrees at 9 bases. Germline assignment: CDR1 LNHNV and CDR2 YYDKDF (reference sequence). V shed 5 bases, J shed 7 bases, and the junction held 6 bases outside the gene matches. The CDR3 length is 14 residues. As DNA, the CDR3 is TGTGCCACCAGCCGTAGCGGGAGTTATAATGAGCAGTTCTTC. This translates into CATSRSGSYNEQFF. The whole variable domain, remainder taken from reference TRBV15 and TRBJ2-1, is DAMVIQNPRYQVTQFGKPVTLSCSQTLNHNVMYWYQQKSSQAPKLLFHYYDKDFNNEADTPDNFQSRRPNTSFCFLDIRSPGLGDTAMYLCATSRSGSYNEQFFGPGTRLTVL.

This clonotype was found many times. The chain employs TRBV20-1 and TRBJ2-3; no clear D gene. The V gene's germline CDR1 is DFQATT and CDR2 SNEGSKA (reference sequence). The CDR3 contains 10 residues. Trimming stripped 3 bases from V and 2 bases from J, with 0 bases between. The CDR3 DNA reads TGCAGTGCTAGCACAGATACGCAGTATTTT. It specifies CSASTDTQYF.

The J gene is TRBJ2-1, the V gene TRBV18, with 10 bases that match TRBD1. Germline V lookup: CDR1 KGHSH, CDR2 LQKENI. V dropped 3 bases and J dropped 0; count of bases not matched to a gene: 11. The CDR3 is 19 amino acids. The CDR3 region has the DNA TGTGCCAGCTCACCGCTCCAGACAGGGGGCCCCTCCTCCTACAATGAGCAGTTCTTC. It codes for CASSPLQTGGPSSYNEQFF.